This T cell receptor (beta chain) was captured in a study of shared clonotypes between healthy human individuals. Note on this clone: Other nucleotide sequences in the sample specify the same CDR3.

Every subset's genomic DNA went evenly onto several immunoSEQ plates. Approximately 220 ng DNA, about 33,000 T cell genomes, went into each sorted-subset replicate PCR. TCRdb keeps only in-frame clones here, not all; method: immunoSEQ multiplex PCR. This sample has millions of clones, with 85% to 95% found just once. Germline CDR1 and CDR2: SGHRS and YFSETQ. V shed 3 bases and J 2 bases; nucleotides not matched to a gene: 5. The CDR3 spans 14 residues. The clonotype was recovered from a man aged 18 to 30 in good health. V gene TRBV5-1 combines with J gene TRBJ2-7; 7 positions agree with TRBD1. Sequencing was carried out using naive CD4+ T cells sorted from blood. Subset indicated: CD45RA+ positively selected. The CDR3 sequence: CASSSGTATYEQYF. In nucleotides, the CDR3 is TGCGCCAGCAGCTCCGGGACAGCGACCTACGAGCAGTACTTC.